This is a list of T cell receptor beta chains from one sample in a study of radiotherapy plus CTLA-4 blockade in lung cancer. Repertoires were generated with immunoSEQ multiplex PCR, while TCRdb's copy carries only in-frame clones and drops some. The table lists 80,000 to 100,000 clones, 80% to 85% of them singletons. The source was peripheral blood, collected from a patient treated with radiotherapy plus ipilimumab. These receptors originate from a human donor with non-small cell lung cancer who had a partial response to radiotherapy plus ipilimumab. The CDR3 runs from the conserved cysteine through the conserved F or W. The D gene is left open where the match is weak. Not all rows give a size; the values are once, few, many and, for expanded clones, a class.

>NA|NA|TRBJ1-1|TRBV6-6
CASSRTAEDTEAFF
TGTGCCAGCAGCCGGACTGCAGAGGACACTGAAGCTTTCTTT
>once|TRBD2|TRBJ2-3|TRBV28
CASRGADTQYF
TGTGCCAGCCGGGGGGCAGATACGCAGTATTTT
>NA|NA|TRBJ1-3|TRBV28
CASSRGSSHGNTIYF
TGTGCCAGCAGCCGAGGGTCATCCCATGGAAACACCATATATTTT
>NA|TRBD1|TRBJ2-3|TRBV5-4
CASSLVWAQGDTQYF
TGTGCCAGCAGCTTGGTTTGGGCACAGGGGGATACGCAGTATTTT
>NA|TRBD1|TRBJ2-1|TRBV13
CASSFGGRGPDEQFF
TGTGCCAGCAGCTTTGGAGGCAGGGGGCCCGATGAGCAGTTCTTC
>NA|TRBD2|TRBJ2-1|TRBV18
CASSPLSGGSYNEQFF
TGTGCCAGCTCACCCCTTAGCGGGGGCTCCTACAATGAGCAGTTCTTC
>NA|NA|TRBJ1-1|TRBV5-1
CASSSSRGRHTEAFF
TGCGCCAGCAGCTCCTCGCGGGGCCGGCACACTGAAGCTTTCTTT
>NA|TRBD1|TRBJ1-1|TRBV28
CASSSPGQIRTEAFF
TGTGCCAGCAGCTCTCCGGGACAGATAAGGACTGAAGCTTTCTTT
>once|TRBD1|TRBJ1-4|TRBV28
CASSPGTGGNEKLFF
TGTGCCAGCAGCCCCGGGACAGGGGGAAATGAAAAACTGTTTTTT
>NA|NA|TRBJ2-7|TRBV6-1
CASSESRGYEQYF
TGTGCCAGCAGTGAGTCCAGGGGCTACGAGCAGTACTTC
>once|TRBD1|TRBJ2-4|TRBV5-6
CASSLGQGAYLAKNIQYF
TGTGCCAGCAGCCTGGGGCAGGGGGCTTATCTAGCCAAAAACATTCAGTACTTC
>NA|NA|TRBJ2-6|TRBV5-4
CASSLGVSGANVLTF
TGTGCCAGCAGCTTGGGAGTTTCTGGGGCCAACGTCCTGACTTTC
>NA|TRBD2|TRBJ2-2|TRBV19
CASSIIQRGGELFF
TGTGCCAGTAGTATAATCCAGCGGGGCGGGGAGCTGTTTTTT
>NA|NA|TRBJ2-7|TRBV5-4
CASSLLGITYEQYF
TGTGCCAGCAGCTTGCTGGGCATAACCTACGAGCAGTACTTC
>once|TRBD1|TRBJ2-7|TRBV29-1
CSVEGTGLAAYEQYF
TGCAGCGTTGAAGGGACAGGGCTTGCCGCGTACGAGCAGTACTTC
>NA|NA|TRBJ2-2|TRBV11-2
CASSLVRGTGELFF
TGTGCCAGCAGCTTAGTTCGAGGCACCGGGGAGCTGTTTTTT
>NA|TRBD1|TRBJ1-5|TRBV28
CASSSGTGGNQPQHF
TGTGCCAGCAGTTCCGGGACAGGGGGGAATCAGCCCCAGCATTTT
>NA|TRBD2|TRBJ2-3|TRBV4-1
CASSHVEASGKTDTQYF
TGCGCCAGCAGCCACGTTGAGGCTAGCGGGAAAACAGATACGCAGTATTTT
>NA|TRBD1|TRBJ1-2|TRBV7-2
CASSLGTGIPYGYTF
TGTGCCAGCAGCTTAGGGACAGGGATCCCCTATGGCTACACCTTC
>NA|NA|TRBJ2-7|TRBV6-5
CASSEGGTYEQYF
TGTGCCAGCAGTGAAGGGGGTACCTACGAGCAGTACTTC
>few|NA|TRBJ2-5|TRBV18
CASSPPDGYQETQYF
TGTGCCAGCTCACCACCAGACGGGTACCAAGAGACCCAGTACTTC
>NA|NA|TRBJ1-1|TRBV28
CASAKGGRTEAFF
TGTGCCAGCGCAAAAGGGGGTCGCACTGAAGCTTTCTTT
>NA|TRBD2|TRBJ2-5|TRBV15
CATSRTSGRRGETQYF
TGTGCCACCAGCAGGACTAGCGGGAGACGAGGAGAGACCCAGTACTTC
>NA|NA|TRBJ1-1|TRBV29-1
CSAAEGTNTEAFF
TGCAGCGCCGCGGAGGGGACTAACACTGAAGCTTTCTTT